This T cell receptor (beta chain) originates from a study of shared clonotypes between healthy human individuals. General study findings and limits: Shared clonotypes across all four donors exceeded non-shared ones in generation probability. Sorted-subset sequencing was shown by rarefaction to be incomplete despite large depth.

CD45RO negativity and positive selection for CCR7 defined naive CD8 cells, a population that excluded terminally differentiated effector memory CD45RA+ cells. Here immunoSEQ multiplex PCR was the method, and the copy in TCRdb shows in-frame clones only, minus some. This sample has about 800,000 clones, with about 96% found just once. About this clone: What it binds is not known.

The CDR3 is 15 amino acids. The germline V gene has CDR1 ENHRY and CDR2 SYGVKD. Trimming pared 6 bases from V and 4 bases from J, leaving 16 bases between. The TCR was taken from a man aged 25-45 years in good health. V usage is TRBV10-3 and J usage is TRBJ2-1; D remains unclear. The sample was naive CD8+ T cells sorted from blood. The CDR3 spells CAIRVGISLYNEQFF. In DNA, the CDR3 is TGTGCCATCAGAGTAGGGATTTCCTTATACAATGAGCAGTTCTTC.